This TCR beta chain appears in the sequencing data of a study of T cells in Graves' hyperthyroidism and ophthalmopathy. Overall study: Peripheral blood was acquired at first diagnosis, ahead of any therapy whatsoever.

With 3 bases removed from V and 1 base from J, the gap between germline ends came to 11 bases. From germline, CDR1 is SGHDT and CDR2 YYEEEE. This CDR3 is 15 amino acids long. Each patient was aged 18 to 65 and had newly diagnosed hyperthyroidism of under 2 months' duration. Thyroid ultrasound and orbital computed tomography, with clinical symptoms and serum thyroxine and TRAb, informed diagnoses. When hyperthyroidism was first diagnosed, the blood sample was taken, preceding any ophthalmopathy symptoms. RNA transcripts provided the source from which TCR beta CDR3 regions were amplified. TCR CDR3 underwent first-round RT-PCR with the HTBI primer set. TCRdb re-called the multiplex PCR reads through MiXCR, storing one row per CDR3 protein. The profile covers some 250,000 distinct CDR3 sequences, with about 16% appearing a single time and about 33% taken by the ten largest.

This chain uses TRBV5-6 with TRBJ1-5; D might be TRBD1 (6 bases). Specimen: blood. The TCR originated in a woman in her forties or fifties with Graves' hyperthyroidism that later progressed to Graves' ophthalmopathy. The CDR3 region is CASSWGGASNQPQHF. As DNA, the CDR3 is TGTGCCAGCAGCTGGGGGGGGGCAAGCAATCAGCCCCAGCATTTT.